The 6 T cell receptor beta chains reported below all come from one sample, sequenced in a study of blood T cell repertoires in COVID-19. The repertoire was sequenced with immunoSEQ multiplex PCR; TCRdb's copy has only in-frame clones and lacks some. This sample has approximately 58,000 clones, with 81% found just once. Sample: peripheral blood. These receptor sequences come from a man aged 55 to 70 with COVID-19, enrolled during active disease.

The chain employs TRBV6-5 and TRBJ2-7, with a weak D call TRBD2 (7 bases). The CDR3 has 14 amino acids. The germline V gene encodes CDR1 MNHEY and CDR2 SVGAGI. The ends were cut back, 5 bases at V and 7 bases at J, with 18 bases in the middle. As DNA, the CDR3 is TGTGCCAGCAGTCCGAGGGGGGGTTTAGGGGAGCAGTACTTC. Translation: CASSPRGGLGEQYF.

This chain connects TRBV29-1 to TRBJ2-1; tentatively, D is TRBD2 (7 bases). CDR1 is SQVTM and CDR2 is ANQGSEA in the germline V gene. This CDR3 contains 14 residues. V lost 4 bases and J lost 7, with 17 bases in between. CDR3 amino acids: CSVGRGGAGNEQFF. The CDR3, as DNA: TGCAGCGTTGGACGTGGGGGGGCCGGGAATGAGCAGTTCTTC.

V gene TRBV6-4 combines with J gene TRBJ2-2; possibly TRBD2 for D (6 bases). CDR3 size: 14 residues. Germline V gives CDR1 MRHNA, CDR2 SNTAGT. Trimming left V 4 bases short and J 2 bases short, with 8 bases between. The CDR3 is CASSVTSNTGELFF. The CDR3 nucleotides read TGTGCCAGCAGTGTGACTAGTAACACCGGGGAGCTGTTTTTT.

V and J are TRBV11-1 and TRBJ2-5; a possible D gene is TRBD2 (5 bases). CDR3 length: 13 amino acids. V dropped 4 bases and J dropped 5 bases, with 11 bases sitting between them. Germline CDR1 and CDR2: SGHAT and FQDESV (reference sequence). CDR3: CASSWPGGETQYF. The CDR3 region has the DNA TGTGCCAGCAGCTGGCCGGGCGGGGAGACCCAGTACTTC.

This chain connects TRBV10-3 to TRBJ2-5; 8 bases line up with TRBD2. Germline CDR1 is ENHRY and CDR2 is SYGVKD. The CDR3 is made up of 15 amino acids. Trimming took 10 bases from V and 0 from J; bases not matched to a gene: 10. In DNA form, the CDR3 reads TGTGCCACCCGTCCGAGCGGGGGTTACCAAGAGACCCAGTACTTC. This sequence encodes CATRPSGGYQETQYF.

The rearrangement joins TRBV5-1 to TRBJ2-1, with a tentative D call TRBD2 (5 bases). Trimming took 0 bases from V and 0 from J, leaving 10 bases between them. Germline CDR1 is SGHRS and CDR2 is YFSETQ. This CDR3 is 16 amino acids long. The chain's CDR3 is CASSLGSGSSYNEQFF. The CDR3 DNA reads TGCGCCAGCAGCTTGGGTTCGGGAAGCTCCTACAATGAGCAGTTCTTC.